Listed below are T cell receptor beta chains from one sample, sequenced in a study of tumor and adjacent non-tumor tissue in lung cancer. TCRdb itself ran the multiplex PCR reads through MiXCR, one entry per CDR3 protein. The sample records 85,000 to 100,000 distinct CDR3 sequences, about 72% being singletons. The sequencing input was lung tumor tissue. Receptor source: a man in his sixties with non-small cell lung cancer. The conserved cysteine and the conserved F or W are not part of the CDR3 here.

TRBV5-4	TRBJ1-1	SGSDGRFMNTEAF
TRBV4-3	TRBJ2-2	ACSQTPRTGELF
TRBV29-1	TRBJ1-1	SVVWVKNTEAF
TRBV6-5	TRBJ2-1	ASRSQDRGNEQF
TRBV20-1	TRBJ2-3	SAIPQAGVLDTQY
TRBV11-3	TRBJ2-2	AGSLVTGDTWEMF
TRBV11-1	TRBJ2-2	ASSSGMTWELF
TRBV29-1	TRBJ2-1	SVEGTFLSHNEEF
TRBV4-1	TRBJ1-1	ACRQGTEAF
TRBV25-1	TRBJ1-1	ASSEFDQGRTEAF
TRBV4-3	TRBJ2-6	PSSQEADRGSGANVLT
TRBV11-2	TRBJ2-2	GRAGLGGIGELF
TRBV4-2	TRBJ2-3	ASSQAPGSVTDTQY
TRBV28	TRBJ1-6	ASSLEPGAPRALH
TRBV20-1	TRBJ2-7	SVPKGGQRPYEQY
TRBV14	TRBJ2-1	PSSPRGRTSYNEQF
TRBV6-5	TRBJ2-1	ASSPQGNEQF
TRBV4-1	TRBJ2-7	ARSQVKDSYEQY
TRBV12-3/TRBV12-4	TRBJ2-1	ASSLRQLSRNEQF
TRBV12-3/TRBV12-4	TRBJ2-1	ASTPRPSGGVDEQF
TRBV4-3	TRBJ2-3	ASSQDTPVSSTDTQY
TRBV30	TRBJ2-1	AWSAGTSGFNEQF
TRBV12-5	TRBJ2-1	ASCSGLILSAEEF
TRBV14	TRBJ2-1	ASSSNLNNDHF